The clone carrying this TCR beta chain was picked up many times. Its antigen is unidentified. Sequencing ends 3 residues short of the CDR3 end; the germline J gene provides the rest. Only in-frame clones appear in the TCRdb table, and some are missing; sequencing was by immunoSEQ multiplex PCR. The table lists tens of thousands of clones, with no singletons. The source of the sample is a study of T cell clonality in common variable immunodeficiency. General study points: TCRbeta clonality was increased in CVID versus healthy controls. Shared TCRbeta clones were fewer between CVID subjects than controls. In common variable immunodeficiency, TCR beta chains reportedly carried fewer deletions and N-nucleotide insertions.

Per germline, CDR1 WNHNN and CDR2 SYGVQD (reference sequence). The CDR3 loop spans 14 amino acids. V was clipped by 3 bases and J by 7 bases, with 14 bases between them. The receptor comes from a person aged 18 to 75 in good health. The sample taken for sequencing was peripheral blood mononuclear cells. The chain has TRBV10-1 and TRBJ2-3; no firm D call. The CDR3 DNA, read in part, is TGCGCCAGCAGTGACCGACTGACGGCCCATACG. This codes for CASSDRLTAHT. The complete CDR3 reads CASSDRLTAHTQYF.